This T cell receptor beta chain was recorded in a study of OX40 agonist ivuxolimab in advanced cancers. Overall study: Males comprised over 80% of the group, whose mean age was around 62 years (range 23 to 79).

Method: immunoSEQ multiplex PCR; TCRdb's copy keeps in-frame clones and lacks some. The sample records tens of thousands of clones, 75% to 90% being singletons. Enrollment shut out patients with autoimmune disease history or systemic immunosuppression. This TCR was sampled from an adult with an advanced solid tumor such as melanoma, head and neck, liver or kidney cancer. Sequences were derived from CD4+ or CD8+ T cells sorted from blood, sampled in a trial of the OX40 agonist ivuxolimab.

Here the CDR3 reads CASSPQGGNTEAFF. The DNA for the CDR3 is TGTGCCAGCAGCCCCCAGGGGGGGAACACTGAAGCTTTCTTT. The chain recombines TRBV14 with TRBJ1-1; 7 nucleotides line up with TRBD1. The germline V gene encodes CDR1 SGHDN and CDR2 FVKESK. V lost 4 bases to trimming and J lost 1 base; unmatched junction nucleotides: 3. The CDR3 covers 14 residues.